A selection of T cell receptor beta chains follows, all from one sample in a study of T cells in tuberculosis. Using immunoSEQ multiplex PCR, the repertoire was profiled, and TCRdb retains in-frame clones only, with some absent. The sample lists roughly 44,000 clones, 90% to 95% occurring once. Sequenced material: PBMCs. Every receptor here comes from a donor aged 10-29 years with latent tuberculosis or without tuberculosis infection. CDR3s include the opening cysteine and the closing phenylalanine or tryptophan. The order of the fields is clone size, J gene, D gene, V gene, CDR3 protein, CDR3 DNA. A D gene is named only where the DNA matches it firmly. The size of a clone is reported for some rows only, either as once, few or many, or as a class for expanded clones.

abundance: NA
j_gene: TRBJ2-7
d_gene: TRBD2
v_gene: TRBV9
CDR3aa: CASSRLAGASYEQYF
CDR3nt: TGTGCCAGCAGCAGACTAGCGGGCGCCTCCTACGAGCAGTACTTC

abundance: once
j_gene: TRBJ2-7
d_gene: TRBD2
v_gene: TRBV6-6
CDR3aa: CASTREGRVNEQYF
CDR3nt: TGTGCCAGCACCCGGGAGGGCAGAGTGAACGAGCAGTACTTC

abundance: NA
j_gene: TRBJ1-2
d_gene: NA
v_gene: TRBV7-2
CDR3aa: CASSLERVGYGYTF
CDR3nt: TGTGCCAGCAGCTTGGAGAGGGTAGGCTATGGCTACACCTTC

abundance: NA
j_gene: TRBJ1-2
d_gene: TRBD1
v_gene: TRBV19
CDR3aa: CASSIWGQTNYGYTF
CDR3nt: TGTGCCAGTAGTATATGGGGACAGACTAACTATGGCTACACCTTC

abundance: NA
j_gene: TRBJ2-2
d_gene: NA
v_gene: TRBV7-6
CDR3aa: CASSSRGWQVDSTGELFF
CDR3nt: TGTGCCAGCAGCTCGCGAGGGTGGCAGGTTGATTCGACCGGGGAGCTGTTTTTT

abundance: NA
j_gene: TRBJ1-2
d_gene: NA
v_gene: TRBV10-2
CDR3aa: CASSLTGTGGYTF
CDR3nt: TGCGCCAGCTCCCTAACAGGGACGGGTGGCTACACCTTC

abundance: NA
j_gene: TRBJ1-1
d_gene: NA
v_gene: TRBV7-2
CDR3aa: CASTSALGTEAFF
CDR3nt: TGTGCCAGCACCTCAGCACTAGGCACTGAAGCTTTCTTT

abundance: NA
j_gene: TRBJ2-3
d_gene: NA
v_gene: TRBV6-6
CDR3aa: CASSSSPPGDTQYF
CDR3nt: TGTGCCAGCAGTTCATCCCCTCCAGGAGATACGCAGTATTTT

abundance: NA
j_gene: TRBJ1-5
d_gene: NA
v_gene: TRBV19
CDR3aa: CASSIGDTSNQPQHF
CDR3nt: TGTGCCAGTAGTATTGGGGACACCAGCAATCAGCCCCAGCATTTT

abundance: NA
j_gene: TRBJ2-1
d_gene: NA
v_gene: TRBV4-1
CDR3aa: CASSQDGDLWPVSSYNEQFF
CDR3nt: TGCGCCAGCAGCCAAGATGGGGACTTGTGGCCTGTTAGCTCCTACAATGAGCAGTTCTTC

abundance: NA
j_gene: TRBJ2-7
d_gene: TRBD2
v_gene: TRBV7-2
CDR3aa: CASSRSPGLAEDEQYF
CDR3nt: TGTGCCAGCAGCCGATCCCCGGGACTAGCGGAAGACGAGCAGTACTTC

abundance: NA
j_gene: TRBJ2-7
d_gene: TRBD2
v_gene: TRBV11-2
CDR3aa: CASSHKAGAYEQYF
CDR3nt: TGTGCCAGCAGCCACAAAGCGGGGGCCTACGAGCAGTACTTC

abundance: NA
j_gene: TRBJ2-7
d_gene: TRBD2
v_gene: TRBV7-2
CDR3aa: CASSLIPSGAYEQYF
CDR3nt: TGTGCCAGCAGCTTAATTCCTAGCGGGGCCTACGAGCAGTACTTC

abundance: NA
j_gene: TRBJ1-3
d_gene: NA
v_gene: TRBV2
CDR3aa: CASSEAQDRRVGNTIYF
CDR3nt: TGTGCCAGCAGTGAAGCGCAGGACAGAAGAGTCGGAAACACCATATATTTT

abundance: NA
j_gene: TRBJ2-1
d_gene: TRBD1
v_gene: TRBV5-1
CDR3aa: CASSLGQVLYNEQFF
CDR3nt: TGCGCCAGCAGCCTGGGACAGGTCCTTTACAATGAGCAGTTCTTC

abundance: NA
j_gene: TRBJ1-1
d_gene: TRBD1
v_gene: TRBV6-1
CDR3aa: CASSYDRGGTEAFF
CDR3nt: TGTGCCAGCAGTTATGACAGGGGCGGCACTGAAGCTTTCTTT

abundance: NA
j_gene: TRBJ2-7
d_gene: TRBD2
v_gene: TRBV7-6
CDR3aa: CASSLRTHGGSYEQYF
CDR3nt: TGTGCCAGCAGCCTCCGGACCCACGGGGGGTCCTACGAGCAGTACTTC

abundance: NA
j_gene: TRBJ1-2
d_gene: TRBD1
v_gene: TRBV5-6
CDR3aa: CASSLMRQGDWSNYGYTF
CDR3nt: TGTGCCAGCAGCCTCATGCGACAGGGGGATTGGTCCAACTATGGCTACACCTTC

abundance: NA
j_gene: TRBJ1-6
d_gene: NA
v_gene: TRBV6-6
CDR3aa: CASSPLRDNLGSPLHF
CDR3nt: TGTGCCAGCAGTCCTCTTCGGGACAATTTAGGGTCACCCCTCCACTTT

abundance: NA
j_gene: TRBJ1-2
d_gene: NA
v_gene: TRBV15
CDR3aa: CATSNDNNYGYTF
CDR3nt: TGTGCCACCAGCAACGACAATAACTATGGCTACACCTTC

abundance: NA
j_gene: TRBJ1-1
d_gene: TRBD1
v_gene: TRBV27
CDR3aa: CASSAFTGVTEAFF
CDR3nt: TGTGCCAGCAGTGCATTCACAGGGGTCACTGAAGCTTTCTTT

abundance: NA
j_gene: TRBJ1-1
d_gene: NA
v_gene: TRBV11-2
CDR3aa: CASSSNTPNTEAFF
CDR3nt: TGTGCCAGCAGCTCAAACACACCGAACACTGAAGCTTTCTTT

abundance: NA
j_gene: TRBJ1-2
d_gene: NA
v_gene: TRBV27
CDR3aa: CASSSRGTGTNYGYTF
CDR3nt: TGTGCCAGCAGTTCTCGGGGAACTGGAACTAACTATGGCTACACCTTC

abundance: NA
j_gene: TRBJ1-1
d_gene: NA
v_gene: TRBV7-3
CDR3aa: CASSLTRSDEAFF
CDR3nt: TGTGCCAGCAGCTTAACGCGGTCAGATGAAGCTTTCTTT

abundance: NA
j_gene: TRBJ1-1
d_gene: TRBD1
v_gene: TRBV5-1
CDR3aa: CASSFGRTGSVTEAFF
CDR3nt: TGCGCCAGCAGCTTTGGAAGGACAGGGTCGGTCACTGAAGCTTTCTTT

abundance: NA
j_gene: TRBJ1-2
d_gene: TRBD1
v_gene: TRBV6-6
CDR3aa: CASTSSRGDRGDYTF
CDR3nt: TGTGCCAGCACCTCCTCGAGGGGGGACAGGGGAGACTACACCTTC

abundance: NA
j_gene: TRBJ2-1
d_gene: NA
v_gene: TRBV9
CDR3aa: CASSETLAGTGTYWNEQFF
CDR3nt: TGTGCCAGCAGCGAGACCCTCGCTGGTACAGGGACCTACTGGAATGAGCAGTTCTTC

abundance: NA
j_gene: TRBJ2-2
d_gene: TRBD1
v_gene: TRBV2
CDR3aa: CASMRDRGTGELFF
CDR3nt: TGTGCCAGCATGCGGGACAGGGGCACCGGGGAGCTGTTTTTT

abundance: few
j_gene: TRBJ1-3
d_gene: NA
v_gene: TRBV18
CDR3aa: CASSPGLQSSGNTIYF
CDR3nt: TGTGCCAGCTCACCGGGACTCCAGAGCTCTGGAAACACCATATATTTT

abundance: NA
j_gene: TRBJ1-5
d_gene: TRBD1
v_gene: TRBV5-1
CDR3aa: CASSLGDPDRVSNQPQHF
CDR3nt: TGCGCCAGCAGCTTAGGGGACCCCGACAGGGTGAGCAATCAGCCCCAGCATTTT

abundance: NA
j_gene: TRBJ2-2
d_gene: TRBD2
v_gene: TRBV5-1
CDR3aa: CASSAGTSGNTGELFF
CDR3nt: TGCGCCAGCAGCGCTGGGACTAGCGGGAACACCGGGGAGCTGTTTTTT

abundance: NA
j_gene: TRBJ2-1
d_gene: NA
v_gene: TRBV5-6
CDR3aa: CASSLGAGPQDEQFF
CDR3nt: TGTGCCAGCAGCTTGGGGGCGGGGCCTCAGGATGAGCAGTTCTTC

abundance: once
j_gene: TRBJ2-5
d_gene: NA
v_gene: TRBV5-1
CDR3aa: CASRPEWGGQLTAQYF
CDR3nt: TGCGCCAGCAGACCCGAATGGGGGGGACAACTTACGGCCCAGTACTTC

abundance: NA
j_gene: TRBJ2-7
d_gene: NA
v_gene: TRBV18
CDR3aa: CASSPLGNYEQYF
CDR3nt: TGTGCCAGCTCACCACTGGGCAACTACGAGCAGTACTTC

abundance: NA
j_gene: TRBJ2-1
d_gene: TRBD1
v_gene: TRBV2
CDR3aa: CASSVRTGGNEQFF
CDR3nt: TGTGCCAGCAGTGTGCGGACAGGGGGCAATGAGCAGTTCTTC

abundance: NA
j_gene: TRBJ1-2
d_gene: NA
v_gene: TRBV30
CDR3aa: CAWSVQGAGYTF
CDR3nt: TGTGCCTGGAGTGTACAAGGGGCGGGCTACACCTTC

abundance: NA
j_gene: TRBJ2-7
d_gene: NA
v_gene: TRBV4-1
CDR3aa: CASSQEQDYEQYF
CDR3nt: TGCGCCAGCAGCCAAGAACAGGACTACGAGCAGTACTTC

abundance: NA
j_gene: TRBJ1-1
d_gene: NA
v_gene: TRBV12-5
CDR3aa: CASGSGTEAFF
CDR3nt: TGTGCTAGTGGTTCGGGTACTGAAGCTTTCTTT

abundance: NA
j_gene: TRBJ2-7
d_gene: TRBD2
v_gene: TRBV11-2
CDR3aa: CASSRSLAGGRSPYEQYF
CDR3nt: TGTGCCAGCAGCCGCTCGCTGGCGGGGGGGCGGTCCCCCTACGAGCAGTACTTC

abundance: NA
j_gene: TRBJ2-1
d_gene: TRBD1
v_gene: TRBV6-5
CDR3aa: CASSYGRQGAREQFF
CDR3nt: TGTGCCAGCAGTTACGGACGTCAGGGGGCGCGGGAGCAGTTCTTC

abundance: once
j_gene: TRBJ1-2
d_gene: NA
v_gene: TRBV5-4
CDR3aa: CASSSGYGYTF
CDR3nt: TGTGCCAGCAGCTCCGGCTATGGCTACACCTTC

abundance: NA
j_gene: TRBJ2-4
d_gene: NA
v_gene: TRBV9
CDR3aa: CASSAQGGGNIQYF
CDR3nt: TGTGCCAGCAGCGCCCAGGGGGGCGGGAACATTCAGTACTTC

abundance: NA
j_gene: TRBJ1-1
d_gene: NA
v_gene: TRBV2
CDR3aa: CASMEDPWKAFF
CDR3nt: TGTGCCAGCATGGAGGACCCCTGGAAAGCTTTCTTT

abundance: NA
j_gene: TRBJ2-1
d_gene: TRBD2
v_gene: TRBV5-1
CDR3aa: CASYPGTSDEQFF
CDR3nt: TGCGCCAGCTATCCCGGGACTAGCGATGAGCAGTTCTTC

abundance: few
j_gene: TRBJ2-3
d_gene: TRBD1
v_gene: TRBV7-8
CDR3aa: CASLNRGLTDTQYF
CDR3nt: TGTGCCAGCTTGAACAGGGGGCTGACAGATACGCAGTATTTT

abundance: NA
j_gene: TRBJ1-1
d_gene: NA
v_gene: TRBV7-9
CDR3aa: CASSATESNTEAFF
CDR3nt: TGTGCCAGCAGTGCCACAGAATCTAACACTGAAGCTTTCTTT

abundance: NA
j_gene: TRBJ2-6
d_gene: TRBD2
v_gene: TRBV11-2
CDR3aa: CASSFSGGRSGANVLTF
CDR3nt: TGTGCCAGCAGCTTTAGCGGGGGCCGCTCTGGGGCCAACGTCCTGACTTTC

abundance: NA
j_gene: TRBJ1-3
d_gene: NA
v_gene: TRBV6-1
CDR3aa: CASSEGASSSGGALSGNTIYF
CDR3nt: TGTGCCAGCAGTGAAGGGGCCTCGAGCTCCGGGGGGGCTCTCTCTGGAAACACCATATATTTT

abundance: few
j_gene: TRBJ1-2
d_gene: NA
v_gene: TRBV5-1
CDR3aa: CASSLASGYRGYTF
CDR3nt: TGCGCCAGCAGCTTGGCTTCGGGGTATCGGGGCTACACCTTC

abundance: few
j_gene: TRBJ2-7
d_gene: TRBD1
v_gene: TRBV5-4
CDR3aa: CASSLDPGQGAYEQYF
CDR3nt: TGTGCCAGCAGCTTGGACCCGGGACAGGGAGCCTACGAGCAGTACTTC

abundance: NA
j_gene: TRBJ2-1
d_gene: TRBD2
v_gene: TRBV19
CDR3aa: CASSISSGASSYNEQFF
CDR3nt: TGTGCCAGTAGTATAAGTAGCGGGGCTAGCTCCTACAATGAGCAGTTCTTC

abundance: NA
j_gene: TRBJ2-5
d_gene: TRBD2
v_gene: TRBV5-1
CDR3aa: CASRGGLAGVAQETQYF
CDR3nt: TGCGCCAGCAGGGGGGGACTAGCGGGAGTGGCCCAAGAGACCCAGTACTTC

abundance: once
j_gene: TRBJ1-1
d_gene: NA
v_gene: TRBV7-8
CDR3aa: CASSLTRIEAFF
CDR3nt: TGTGCCAGCAGCTTAACGCGGATTGAAGCTTTCTTT

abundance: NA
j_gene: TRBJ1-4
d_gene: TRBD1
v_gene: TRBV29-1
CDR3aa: CSVGTGVHEKLFF
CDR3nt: TGCAGCGTTGGAACAGGGGTCCATGAAAAACTGTTTTTT

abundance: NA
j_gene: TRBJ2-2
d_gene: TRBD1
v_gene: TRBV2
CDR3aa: CASRASGTGPNTGELFF
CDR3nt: TGTGCCAGCAGGGCCTCCGGGACAGGGCCGAACACCGGGGAGCTGTTTTTT

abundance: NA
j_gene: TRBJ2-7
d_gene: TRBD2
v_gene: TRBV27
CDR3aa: CASSLAGGPPYEQYF
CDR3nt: TGTGCCAGCAGTTTAGCGGGGGGTCCTCCCTACGAGCAGTACTTC

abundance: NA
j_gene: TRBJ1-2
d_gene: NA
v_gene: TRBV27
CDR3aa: CASSSLGYGYTF
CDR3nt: TGTGCCAGCAGTTCCCTCGGGTATGGCTACACCTTC